The 32 T cell receptor beta chains reported below all come from one sample, sequenced in a study of blood T cell repertoires in COVID-19. Generated by immunoSEQ multiplex PCR, the TCRdb table keeps only in-frame clones and is missing some. The table includes about 190,000 clones, less than 85% detected once. The material sequenced was peripheral blood. These TCRs come from a man in his fifties or sixties who had recovered from COVID-19.

The gene calls are TRBV6-5 and TRBJ2-7; 10 bases are shared with TRBD2. Germline-derived CDR1 and CDR2 are MNHEY and SVGAGI. V lost 2 bases, J lost 7 bases, and 11 bases stayed unmatched. The CDR3 extends over 16 amino acids. CDR3 sequence reads: CASSYGSGRGSGEQYF. The CDR3 bases are TGTGCCAGCAGTTACGGAAGCGGGAGGGGATCGGGGGAGCAGTACTTC.

The rearrangement links TRBV7-2 to TRBJ1-2; TRBD1 agrees at 11 bases. CDR3 length equals 14 residues. V trimming: 4 bases; J trimming: 4 bases; junction bases outside the gene matches: 2. Germline assignment: CDR1 SGHTA and CDR2 FQGNSA. CDR3 in amino acids: CASSSGTGGYGYTF. The DNA of the CDR3 is TGTGCCAGCAGCTCCGGGACAGGGGGCTATGGCTACACCTTC.

V is TRBV3-1 (or the pseudogene TRBV3-2) and J is TRBJ2-1; 8 nucleotides agree with TRBD2. Germline CDR1 and CDR2: LGHDT and YNNKEL (reference sequence). Trimming at V came to 4 bases and at J to 5 bases, leaving 7 bases not matched to a gene. The CDR3 length is 15 residues. In DNA, the CDR3 is TGTGCCAGCAGCCCTAGCGGGCGGTCAAACAATGAGCAGTTCTTC. Its translation: CASSPSGRSNNEQFF.

This chain uses TRBV9 with TRBJ2-1; 9 bases map to TRBD2. The CDR3 has 17 residues. Germline CDR1 and CDR2: SGDLS and YYNGEE. V shed 0 bases, J shed 7 bases, and the junction held 11 bases outside the gene matches. CDR3 amino acids: CASSVGYASGRKNEQFF. The CDR3 bases are TGTGCCAGCAGCGTAGGTTACGCGAGCGGGAGGAAAAATGAGCAGTTCTTC.

This chain connects TRBV19 to TRBJ2-7; 8 bases agree with TRBD1. V was clipped by 5 bases and J by 2 bases; unmatched bases: 5. The germline gives CDR1 LNHDA, CDR2 SQIVND (reference sequence). CDR3 length equals 14 residues. CDR3 in amino acids: CASSSRTGPYEQYF. The CDR3 nucleotides read TGTGCCAGTAGTTCCCGGACAGGGCCCTACGAGCAGTACTTC.

This chain uses TRBV7-2 with TRBJ2-5; 10 positions agree with TRBD2. The V segment lost 2 bases and the J segment 2 bases; nucleotides outside the gene matches: 11. Germline values: CDR1 SGHTA, CDR2 FQGNSA. This CDR3 is built from 18 residues. For the CDR3, the DNA is TGTGCCAGCAGCTTAAGCGTCAGCGGGAGGGCAAGGCAAGAGACCCAGTACTTC. It translates to CASSLSVSGRARQETQYF.

The chain recombines TRBV5-4 with TRBJ2-6; D might be TRBD1 (5 bases). The ends were cut back, 8 bases at V and 4 bases at J, with 10 bases in the middle. Germline assignment: CDR1 SGHNT and CDR2 YYREEE (reference sequence). This CDR3 spans 13 amino acids. As DNA, the CDR3 is TGTGCCAGAGGGGCGTACGGGGCCAACGTCCTGACTTTC. Protein sequence: CARGAYGANVLTF.

This chain links TRBV7-3 with TRBJ2-7; 14 bases fit TRBD2. V lost 5 bases to trimming and J lost 2 bases; unmatched junction nucleotides: 5. Germline V gene sequence: CDR1 SGHTA, CDR2 FQGTGA. The CDR3 totals 16 residues. The CDR3 region is CASSGETSGRAYEQYF. The CDR3, as DNA: TGTGCCAGCAGCGGGGAGACTAGCGGGAGGGCCTACGAGCAGTACTTC.

The chain carries TRBV5-4 and TRBJ2-1; 10 bases are a match to TRBD2. CDR3 length: 15 residues. The V and J ends lost 5 bases and 0 bases, in that order; junction bases with no gene match: 2. Germline CDR1 and CDR2: SGHNT and YYREEE (reference sequence). The CDR3 DNA reads TGTGCCAGCAGACCTAGCGGGAGCTCCTACAATGAGCAGTTCTTC. Amino acids: CASRPSGSSYNEQFF.

The V gene is TRBV2, the J gene TRBJ2-1; TRBD2 is a possible D gene (6 bases). This CDR3 is built from 15 residues. Germline V gene lookup returns CDR1 SNHLY and CDR2 FYNNEI. V gave up 2 bases and J gave up 9 bases, with 17 bases separating them. CDR3 sequence reads: CASSERSLAGTEQFF. CDR3 nucleotide sequence: TGTGCCAGCAGTGAAAGGTCACTAGCAGGTACTGAGCAGTTCTTC.

V and J are TRBV10-3 and TRBJ2-1, with 8 bases lining up with TRBD2. The CDR3 has 17 residues. Looked up from germline, CDR1 is ENHRY and CDR2 is SYGVKD. With 2 bases clipped from V and 5 bases from J, the junction kept 11 bases outside the gene matches. DNA for the CDR3: TGTGCCATCAGTGAGAATCTCCCTAGCGGGTCCCACAATGAGCAGTTCTTC. Amino acids: CAISENLPSGSHNEQFF.

The gene calls are TRBV3-1 (or the pseudogene TRBV3-2) and TRBJ1-3; D is undetermined. CDR1 and CDR2 (germline): LGHDT, YNNKEL (reference sequence). This CDR3 is 14 amino acids long. Trimming took 0 bases from V and 7 from J, leaving 10 bases between them. In nucleotides, the CDR3 is TGTGCCAGCAGCCAAGAAGGCGGTGGGAACACCATATATTTT. This codes for CASSQEGGGNTIYF.

As DNA, the CDR3 is TGTGCCAGCAGCCTCAGACTAGCGGGAGGAGTAGATACGCAGTATTTT. Its translation: CASSLRLAGGVDTQYF. This chain joins TRBV7-2 and TRBJ2-3; TRBD2 agrees at 13 bases. The germline gives CDR1 SGHTA, CDR2 FQGNSA. The CDR3 consists of 16 residues. The junction had 7 bases not matched to a gene; V was cut back by 5 bases and J by 5 bases.

This chain links TRBV7-9 with TRBJ2-1, with TRBD2 matching 7 bases. The CDR3 runs 15 residues. After removal of 1 base from V and 4 bases from J, the junction contained 4 bases not matched to a gene. Germline V gives CDR1 SEHNR, CDR2 FQNEAQ (reference sequence). CDR3 sequence reads: CASSLVGREYNEQFF. The CDR3, as DNA: TGTGCCAGCAGCTTAGTGGGGCGGGAGTACAATGAGCAGTTCTTC.

The gene calls are TRBV28 and TRBJ1-5; 7 nucleotides align to TRBD1. The ends lost 4 bases at V and 2 bases at J; junction bases unmatched: 11. CDR1 is MDHEN and CDR2 is SYDVKM in the germline V gene. CDR3 length equals 17 residues. The CDR3 nucleotides are TGTGCCAGCAGTTCAGGACGAACAGGGGTCGGCAATCAGCCCCAGCATTTT. Translation gives CASSSGRTGVGNQPQHF.

This clone appeared a single time. CDR3 residues: CSVDVLAGGSSYNEQFF. The CDR3 DNA follows: TGCAGCGTTGACGTCCTAGCGGGAGGGAGCTCCTACAATGAGCAGTTCTTC. This chain uses TRBV29-1 with TRBJ2-1, with TRBD2 matching over 12 bases. Per germline, CDR1 SQVTM and CDR2 ANQGSEA. V lost 3 bases, J lost 0 bases, and 6 bases stayed unmatched. This CDR3 has 17 residues.

CDR3 DNA sequence: TGTGCCAGCTCCCGGACAGGCGATCCCTCTGGGGCCAACGTCCTGACTTTC. This encodes CASSRTGDPSGANVLTF. The V call is TRBV18, the J call TRBJ2-6, with 7 bases aligning to TRBD1. V dropped 6 bases and J dropped 0; count of bases not matched to a gene: 8. The length of the CDR3 is 17 residues. Germline loops: CDR1 KGHSH, CDR2 LQKENI.

The table lists this clone with a count of one. The V call is TRBV2, the J call TRBJ2-5; the D gene is possibly TRBD2 (5 bases). The ends were cut back, 7 bases at V and 2 bases at J, with 11 bases in the middle. This CDR3 spans 13 amino acids. In germline, CDR1 is SNHLY, CDR2 FYNNEI. CDR3 bases: TGTGCCAGCAACGAGGACTTACAAGAGACCCAGTACTTC. This encodes CASNEDLQETQYF.

The chain carries TRBV19 and TRBJ2-6, with TRBD1 as a possible D gene (5 bases). Germline V gene lookup returns CDR1 LNHDA and CDR2 SQIVND (reference sequence). The CDR3 extends over 16 amino acids. The V and J ends lost 7 bases and 0 bases respectively, with 13 bases between them. CDR3 DNA: TGTGCCAGTAAAGACAGCCATGGCTCTGGGGCCAACGTCCTGACTTTC. Its protein product is CASKDSHGSGANVLTF.

The gene calls are TRBV11-2 and TRBJ2-3, with 8 nucleotides matching TRBD2. Looked up from germline, CDR1 is SGHAT and CDR2 is FQNNGV. Trimming cost V 0 bases and J 5 bases; bases outside gene matches: 10. There are 17 residues in the CDR3. CDR3 in DNA: TGTGCCAGCAGCTTAGAAACTAGCGGCCCCCAGGGAGATACGCAGTATTTT. Translating it yields CASSLETSGPQGDTQYF.

This clone was recorded once. The rearrangement uses TRBV10-3 and TRBJ2-5; tentatively, D is TRBD2 (7 bases). The V end lost 2 bases, the J end lost 2 bases, and 15 bases lay between the germline ends. In germline, CDR1 is ENHRY, CDR2 SYGVKD. The CDR3 length is 16 residues. CDR3 region: CAISEGGASGQETQYF. CDR3 sequence (DNA): TGTGCCATCAGTGAGGGGGGCGCTAGCGGACAAGAGACCCAGTACTTC.

The V gene is TRBV4-1, the J gene TRBJ1-1; no definite D call. Germline CDR1 and CDR2: MGHRA and YSYEKL. V was clipped by 0 bases and J by 0 bases, with 5 bases between them. CDR3 length equals 14 residues. For the CDR3, the DNA is TGCGCCAGCAGCCAAGATGGAGTGAACACTGAAGCTTTCTTT. Its translation: CASSQDGVNTEAFF.

This clone has only a few counts. This rearrangement joins TRBV10-3 to TRBJ1-2, with a tentative D call TRBD1 (5 bases). This CDR3 comprises 13 residues. Germline V CDR1 and CDR2: ENHRY, SYGVKD. Trimming shortened V by 4 bases and J by 2 bases, and 8 bases separated the two germline ends. CDR3 bases: TGTGCCATCAGTGTAGGGGCGAACTATGGCTACACCTTC. It specifies CAISVGANYGYTF.

This chain uses TRBV6-1 with TRBJ1-5; D gene unclear. Trimming took off 0 bases at V and 0 bases at J, with 12 bases between the two ends. Germline lookup yields CDR1 MNHNS and CDR2 SASEGT. This CDR3 region has 17 residues. CDR3 bases: TGTGCCAGCAGTGAAGCTCCCCCCAGGTATAGCAATCAGCCCCAGCATTTT. It specifies CASSEAPPRYSNQPQHF.

The chain recombines TRBV7-8 with TRBJ1-4; 7 nucleotides align to TRBD1. This CDR3 comprises 14 residues. Germline CDR1 is SGHVS and CDR2 is FQNEAQ. V lost 1 base to trimming and J lost 7 bases; unmatched junction nucleotides: 3. CDR3 in amino acids: CASSLGQGSEKLFF. CDR3 coding DNA: TGTGCCAGCAGCTTAGGACAGGGTTCTGAAAAACTGTTTTTT. The whole variable domain, filled in from reference TRBV7-8 and TRBJ1-4, reads GAGVSQSPRYKVAKRGQDVALRCDPISGHVSLFWYQQALGQGPEFLTYFQNEAQLDKSGLPSDRFFAERPEGSVSTLKIQRTQQEDSAVYLCASSLGQGSEKLFFGSGTQLSVL.

The chain has TRBV20-1 and TRBJ1-1; no reliable D call. This CDR3 spans 11 amino acids. The germline V gene encodes CDR1 DFQATT and CDR2 SNEGSKA (reference sequence). V was shortened by 6 bases and J by 11 bases, with 16 bases between the two germline ends. DNA of the CDR3: TGCAGTGCCCTGGACCGTGCGGGGGCTTTCTTT. Translating it yields CSALDRAGAFF.

The J gene is TRBJ2-7, the V gene TRBV29-1, with 8 bases aligning to TRBD1. CDR1 is SQVTM and CDR2 is ANQGSEA in the germline V gene. The CDR3 has 14 residues. After removal of 4 bases from V and 7 bases from J, the junction contained 12 bases not matched to a gene. For the CDR3, the DNA is TGCAGCGTTGTCCGGACAGGGAGTTCGGGTGAGCAGTACTTC. This codes for CSVVRTGSSGEQYF.

This clone was seen ten or more times. Within the sample, other DNA sequences also encode this same CDR3. The chain uses TRBV9 and TRBJ2-2; D call uncertain. V lost 0 bases, J lost 5 bases, and 5 bases lay in between. The CDR3 covers 13 residues. Per the germline V gene, CDR1 is SGDLS and CDR2 is YYNGEE. The CDR3, as DNA: TGTGCCAGCAGCGTAGATCTAACCGGGGAGCTGTTTTTT. Translation: CASSVDLTGELFF.

The CDR3 loop reads CSASRLAGGWDTQYF. The CDR3 DNA reads as TGCAGTGCTAGTAGACTAGCGGGGGGTTGGGATACGCAGTATTTT. The chain recombines TRBV20-1 with TRBJ2-3; TRBD2 agrees at 13 bases. V gave up 3 bases and J gave up 6 bases; unmatched junction bases: 6. Germline CDR1 is DFQATT and CDR2 is SNEGSKA (reference sequence). The CDR3 totals 15 residues.

The chain is built from TRBV30 and TRBJ2-7; a possible D gene is TRBD2 (6 bases). This CDR3 is 16 amino acids long. The V gene's germline CDR1 is GTSNPN and CDR2 SVGIG (reference sequence). V was pared by 0 bases and J by 6 bases, with 21 bases between. DNA of the CDR3: TGTGCCTGGAGTGTACGGAGTCCCCGGGACTTGGGCGAGCAGTACTTC. This codes for CAWSVRSPRDLGEQYF.

The table lists this clone with a few counts. The chain has TRBV7-9 and TRBJ1-2; D is possibly TRBD1 (5 bases). The V and J ends lost 2 bases and 4 bases respectively, with 14 bases between them. CDR1 is SEHNR, CDR2 FQNEAQ, per germline (reference sequence). This CDR3 is built from 15 residues. This chain's CDR3 is CASSLLYAGLYGYTF. In DNA form, the CDR3 reads TGTGCCAGCAGCTTACTTTACGCAGGGCTCTATGGCTACACCTTC.

The V call is TRBV5-8, the J call TRBJ2-7, with D maybe TRBD2 (5 bases). This CDR3 contains 16 residues. CDR1 and CDR2 from the germline V gene are SGHTS and YDEGEE. The ends were cut back, 2 bases at V and 3 bases at J, with 18 bases in the middle. Here the CDR3 DNA reads TGTGCCAGCAGCTTAGTTTACGGGGTTGAGATCTACGAGCAGTACTTC. It translates to CASSLVYGVEIYEQYF.